This entry is about one T cell receptor beta chain. CDR3 length: 11 residues. Germline-derived CDR1 and CDR2 are LGHDT and YNNKEL (reference sequence). Between the trimmed V and J ends, which lost 1 base and 9 bases, there was a span of 7 bases. Here immunoSEQ multiplex PCR was the method, and the copy in TCRdb shows in-frame clones only, minus some. The sample consists of a few hundred thousand clones, roughly 87% of them appearing once. This entry comes from a study of blood T cell repertoires in COVID-19. Study context: The United States, Italy and Spain were the sources of the acute and convalescent COVID-19 samples.

This clonotype originated in a man aged 35 to 55 with active or convalescent COVID-19. The V gene is TRBV3-1 (or the pseudogene TRBV3-2), the J gene TRBJ2-7; D may be TRBD2 (6 bases). Sequences were obtained from peripheral blood. CDR3 coding DNA: TGTGCCAGCAGCCAAGGAGCGGGGCAGTACTTC. This encodes CASSQGAGQYF.